The following is a T cell receptor (beta chain) sequence with its context. Antigen specificity is unknown. TCRdb reprocessed the reads with MiXCR, giving one entry per CDR3 protein. The sample yields hundreds of thousands of distinct CDR3 sequences, 30% to 40% seen once. The source of the sample is a study of T cell repertoires in cytomegalovirus infection. This CDR3 has 12 amino acids. V was shortened by 3 bases and J by 11 bases, with 14 bases between the two germline ends. Germline V gene lookup returns CDR1 SGHRS and CDR2 YFSETQ. The sequence was obtained from a human donor in good health (CMV status not recorded). Some clones in this sample may be carry-over from other donors' samples. Material: cultured CD8+ T cells from PBMCs, obtained from culture after CMV antigen stimulation. The chain carries TRBV5-1 and TRBJ1-1, with a possible D match to TRBD1 (6 bases). CDR3 amino acids: CASSSYRDKAFF. DNA of the CDR3: TGCGCCAGCAGCTCTTACAGGGATAAGGCTTTCTTT.